This T cell receptor (beta chain) was captured by sequencing in a study of CD8+ T cells in alopecia areata. Notes on the study in general: Administration of tofacitinib significantly diminished scalp clonality and expanded CD8+ clones within the top 100.

This clone showed up just a few times. Its specificity is not known. The treatment denotes: oral pan-JAK inhibitor, 5-10 mg twice daily. Extraction of RNA preceded its reverse transcription into cDNA, which served as the sequencing template. Clones were sequenced by immunoSEQ multiplex PCR, and TCRdb holds only the in-frame ones, with some missing. There are roughly 180,000 clones in the sample; 55% to 70% occur only once, and approximately 3.3% lies in the top ten. The V and J ends lost 5 bases and 1 base respectively, with 12 bases between them. Germline loops: CDR1 SQVTM, CDR2 ANQGSEA. The length of the CDR3 is 14 residues.

This sequence was found in a human donor with alopecia areata. This sequence joins TRBV29-1 and TRBJ2-1, with D unresolved. The sequencing here drew on CD4+ T cells sorted from blood, taken at week 4, from a patient treated with tofacitinib. The CDR3 DNA follows: TGCAGCGTTCCAAACAGCCGATCCTACAATGAGCAGTTCTTC. Residues: CSVPNSRSYNEQFF.